A selection of T cell receptor beta chains follows, all from one sample in a study of cytomegalovirus exposure and HLA in healthy donors. TCRdb's table, derived via immunoSEQ multiplex PCR, lists solely in-frame clones and lacks some. The sample lists more than 150,000 clones; 84% were seen once. The sequencing input was PBMCs. The receptors derive from a woman in her late teens or twenties in good health and CMV-seropositive. The CDR3 runs from the conserved cysteine through the conserved F or W. D genes are given only for firm matches. Only part of the rows carry a size: once, few, many, or a class if the clone is expanded.

size	V	J	D	DNA	CDR3
NA	TRBV5-1	TRBJ1-3	TRBD1	TGCGCCAGCAGCTCGACAGGGGGATCCGGAAACACCATATATTTT	CASSSTGGSGNTIYF
NA	TRBV27	TRBJ2-2	NA	TGTGCCAGCAGTGAAACAGCCGGGGAGCTGTTTTTT	CASSETAGELFF
many	TRBV19	TRBJ1-2	TRBD1	TGTGCCAGTAGTACGAAGGACAGGTCTAACTATGGCTACACCTTC	CASSTKDRSNYGYTF
NA	TRBV18	TRBJ2-2	NA	TGTGCCAGCTCACCTGTCGGGGGCACCGGGGAGCTGTTTTTT	CASSPVGGTGELFF
few	TRBV7-2	TRBJ2-7	TRBD1	TGTGCCAGCAGCGAGGACAGGGGCTACGAGCAGTACTTC	CASSEDRGYEQYF
NA	TRBV15	TRBJ2-6	TRBD1	TGTGCCACCAGCAGAGAACAGGGGGCGGGTGGGGCCAACGTCCTGACTTTC	CATSREQGAGGANVLTF
NA	TRBV5-4	TRBJ2-5	TRBD2	TGTGCCAGCAGCGTAACGGGACTAGCAGGGGAGACCCAGTACTTC	CASSVTGLAGETQYF
NA	TRBV6-6	TRBJ1-1	NA	TGTGCCAGCATCGACAGTATGAACACTGAAGCTTTCTTT	CASIDSMNTEAFF
NA	TRBV5-4	TRBJ1-6	NA	TGTGCCAGCAGCTTGGACTCCAGAACTACTTTTAATTCACCCCTCCACTTT	CASSLDSRTTFNSPLHF
NA	TRBV9	TRBJ2-1	NA	TGTGCCAGCAGCGTAGGGTATCAGGAGCAGTTCTTC	CASSVGYQEQFF
NA	TRBV7-9	TRBJ1-1	NA	TGTGCCAGCAGCCGACGGGACACCAATGTGGTCCTCTTT	CASSRRDTNVVLF
NA	TRBV10-3	TRBJ2-1	TRBD2	TGTGCCATCAGTGTAGGGACTACCTTGAACAATGAGCAGTTCTTC	CAISVGTTLNNEQFF
few	TRBV6-5	TRBJ1-6	NA	TGTGCCAGCAGTAAACAGGCACCAAATTCACCCCTCCACTTT	CASSKQAPNSPLHF
NA	TRBV23-1	TRBJ2-5	NA	TGCGCCAGCCGTACTTCACATGAGAGCGACCAAGAGACCCAGTACTTC	CASRTSHESDQETQYF
NA	TRBV19	TRBJ2-3	TRBD2	TGTGCCAGTAGTATTGGGGGTGGGAGCGGGGGCCTCACAGATACGCAGTATTTT	CASSIGGGSGGLTDTQYF
NA	TRBV7-6	TRBJ2-3	TRBD2	TGTGCCAGCAGCTTAGGGGCTAGCGGGGGGACTAGCACAGATACGCAGTATTTT	CASSLGASGGTSTDTQYF
NA	TRBV7-2	TRBJ2-7	NA	TGTGCCAGCAGCTTCCGGGACACCACCTACGAGCAGTACTTC	CASSFRDTTYEQYF
NA	TRBV6-1	TRBJ2-6	TRBD1	TGTGCCACCGACAGGGGCTCTGGGGCCAACGTCCTGACTTTC	CATDRGSGANVLTF
NA	TRBV5-1	TRBJ1-3	NA	TGCGCCAGCAGCTTGGAAGGGGGTTCTGGAAACACCATATATTTT	CASSLEGGSGNTIYF
NA	TRBV11-1	TRBJ2-2	NA	TGTGCCAGCAGCTTAGATAGCCAAGGTGGCACCGGGGAGCTGTTTTTT	CASSLDSQGGTGELFF
NA	TRBV4-3	TRBJ1-2	NA	TGCGCCAGCAGCCAAGGATCACAGAATAACTATGGCTACACCTTC	CASSQGSQNNYGYTF
NA	TRBV5-1	TRBJ1-4	NA	TGCGCCAGCAGCCCCGACCAGGGCTTTGTTGAAAAACTGTTTTTT	CASSPDQGFVEKLFF
NA	TRBV7-2	TRBJ2-5	TRBD1	TGTGCCAGCAGCACCCGGACAGGGGGAGAGACCCAGTACTTC	CASSTRTGGETQYF
NA	TRBV7-9	TRBJ2-4	NA	TGTGCCAGCAGGCGCGGAGGGCTAGCCAAAAACATTCAGTACTTC	CASRRGGLAKNIQYF
NA	TRBV18	TRBJ1-3	TRBD1	TGTGCCAGCTCACGAAACTCTCCTGGGACAGGGGGCGGAAACACCATATATTTT	CASSRNSPGTGGGNTIYF
once	TRBV25-1	TRBJ1-1	NA	TGTGCCAGCAGGAATGCAGGTAACACTGAAGCTTTCTTT	CASRNAGNTEAFF
NA	TRBV7-2	TRBJ1-2	TRBD1	TGTGCCAGCAGCTTCGGGGACAGAGCTAACTATGGCTACACCTTC	CASSFGDRANYGYTF
NA	TRBV5-1	TRBJ2-3	NA	TGCGCCAGCAGCTTGCGGGGATTAGGCACAGATACGCAGTATTTT	CASSLRGLGTDTQYF
NA	TRBV7-8	TRBJ2-1	NA	TGTGCCAGCAGCTCCCCCTGGGCAGCCTACAATGAGCAGTTCTTC	CASSSPWAAYNEQFF
NA	TRBV9	TRBJ2-1	NA	TGTGCCAGCAGCGTAGGGACACCATCCTACAATGAGCAGTTCTTC	CASSVGTPSYNEQFF
once	TRBV5-1	TRBJ2-5	NA	TGCGCCAGCAGCTACACCAGGGAGACCCAGTACTTC	CASSYTRETQYF
NA	TRBV2	TRBJ2-2	NA	TGTGCCAGCAGTGGTTGGGGGGGGCCCACCGGGGAGCTGTTTTTT	CASSGWGGPTGELFF
NA	TRBV4-1	TRBJ1-4	NA	TGCGCCAGCAGCCAAGATGATTCATCGCAGAATGAAAAACTGTTTTTT	CASSQDDSSQNEKLFF